The next 13 T cell receptor beta chains were all read from a single sample in a study of beta chain features in type 1 diabetes. Findings and caveats of the study: TCRB CDR3s were moderately but significantly shorter in Type 1 diabetes patients in all four CD4+ subsets.

These receptors are not linked to any known antigen. The study reverse transcribed the entire isolated RNA, so it sequenced expressed TCRB transcripts. Sequencing used immunoSEQ multiplex PCR; TCRdb keeps in-frame clones, though not all of them. The table includes around 25,000 clones, roughly two thirds detected once. Sequenced input: Tregs from blood. These receptors originate from a man younger than 35 with type 1 diabetes.

This clone was picked up one time. The CDR3 reads CASSLRGGSYNEQFF. For the CDR3, the DNA is TGCGCCAGCAGCCTCCGCGGCGGATCCTACAATGAGCAGTTCTTC. The chain combines TRBV4-1 with TRBJ2-1; D is uncertain. Germline V gene sequence: CDR1 MGHRA, CDR2 YSYEKL. Trimming pared 4 bases from V and 1 base from J, leaving 11 bases between. The CDR3 spans 15 residues.

This sequence joins TRBV18 and TRBJ2-7, with D possibly TRBD2 on 5 matching bases. The CDR3 sequence is 13 residues long. Per germline, CDR1 KGHSH and CDR2 LQKENI. V gave up 3 bases and J gave up 2 bases, with 8 bases separating them. Here the CDR3 DNA reads TGTGCCAGCTCACCTGGACTCGCCTACGAGCAGTACTTC. Translation: CASSPGLAYEQYF.

This sequence joins TRBV6-1 and TRBJ1-3; D remains ambiguous. Trimming took 4 bases from V and 4 from J, leaving 5 bases between them. This CDR3 has 12 amino acids. The germline V gene has CDR1 MNHNS and CDR2 SASEGT. The CDR3 sequence is CASSGRGNTIYF. For the CDR3, the DNA is TGTGCCAGCAGTGGGCGGGGAAACACCATATATTTT.

The chain joins TRBV18 to TRBJ2-7; 8 bases line up with TRBD2. CDR3 size: 14 residues. The J segment lost 2 bases and the V segment lost 4 bases, leaving 4 bases of the junction unmatched. CDR1 is KGHSH, CDR2 LQKENI, per germline. In nucleotides, the CDR3 is TGTGCCAGCTCACTCGGGAGGGGCCCCTACGAGCAGTACTTC. Encoded protein: CASSLGRGPYEQYF.

V usage is TRBV7-8 and J usage is TRBJ1-5; TRBD1 agrees at 10 bases. Germline CDR1 reads SGHVS; CDR2 reads FQNEAQ. The CDR3 is 15 residues long. Trimming took 5 bases from V and 4 from J; bases not matched to a gene: 5. The CDR3 region has the DNA TGTGCCAGCAGCGGAAGGGACAGGGGAAATCAGCCCCAGCATTTT. Its translation: CASSGRDRGNQPQHF.

The chain combines TRBV10-3 with TRBJ1-2; D may be TRBD1 (6 bases). V dropped 7 bases and J dropped 8 bases, with 14 bases sitting between them. CDR1 and CDR2 from the germline V gene are ENHRY and SYGVKD. This CDR3 spans 12 amino acids. DNA for the CDR3: TGTGCCATCACCTCAATTGGGGGCGGCTACACCTTC. Its protein product is CAITSIGGGYTF.

The V and J genes are TRBV7-2 and TRBJ2-3, with 7 positions matching TRBD2. CDR1 is SGHTA and CDR2 is FQGNSA in the germline V gene. The CDR3 runs to 16 residues. V shed 5 bases, J shed 9 bases, and the junction held 17 bases outside the gene matches. CDR3 bases: TGTGCCAGCAGCCCCGGGGCGGGAGACGGCCCCTCAACGCAGTATTTT. As protein: CASSPGAGDGPSTQYF. The complete variable domain, with remaining parts taken from reference TRBV7-2 and TRBJ2-3, reads GAGVSQSPSNKVTEKGKDVELRCDPISGHTALYWYRQSLGQGLEFLIYFQGNSAPDKSGLPSDRFSAERTGGSVSTLTIQRTQQEDSAVYLCASSPGAGDGPSTQYFGPGTRLTVL.

The CDR3 is CASSLRRRTREQYF. In nucleotides, the CDR3 is TGCGCCAGCAGTCTGAGGCGGCGAACGAGGGAGCAGTACTTC. V and J are TRBV10-2 and TRBJ2-7, with D unresolved. Germline lookup yields CDR1 WSHSY and CDR2 SAAADI. The CDR3 consists of 14 residues. The germline V and J ends were trimmed by 5 bases and 7 bases, with 18 bases remaining between them.

The CDR3 nucleotides read TGTGCCAGCTCACCAACCCCGGGACTAGGGATCAATGAGCAGTTCTTC. Protein product: CASSPTPGLGINEQFF. The chain employs TRBV18 and TRBJ2-1; 8 bases are shared with TRBD2. V shed 2 bases, J shed 6 bases, and the junction held 9 bases outside the gene matches. The germline CDR1 and CDR2 sequences are KGHSH and LQKENI. CDR3 length: 16 residues.

The chain is built from TRBV29-1 and TRBJ2-7; 8 positions match TRBD1. This CDR3 is built from 13 residues. Per germline, CDR1 SQVTM and CDR2 ANQGSEA. CDR3: CSLLGQGAYEQYF. The CDR3 nucleotides read TGCAGTCTCTTAGGACAGGGCGCCTACGAGCAGTACTTC.

V and J are TRBV7-9 and TRBJ2-1, with D perhaps TRBD2 (6 bases). V lost 4 bases, J lost 4 bases, and 11 bases lay in between. CDR1 is SEHNR, CDR2 FQNEAQ, per germline (reference sequence). The CDR3 sequence is 14 residues long. In DNA, the CDR3 is TGTGCCAGCAGCTCCCCCGGGACTTACAATGAGCAGTTCTTC. Amino acids: CASSSPGTYNEQFF.

V and J are TRBV7-2 and TRBJ2-1; 14 bases line up with TRBD2. Germline CDR1 reads SGHTA; CDR2 reads FQGNSA. The J segment lost 10 bases and the V segment lost 3 bases, leaving 8 bases of the junction unmatched. This CDR3 spans 16 amino acids. CDR3 region: CASSFVAGTSGSEQFF. In DNA, the CDR3 is TGTGCCAGCAGCTTCGTAGCCGGGACTAGCGGGAGCGAGCAGTTCTTC. The full variable domain, with the rest looked up from reference TRBV7-2 and TRBJ2-1, is GAGVSQSPSNKVTEKGKDVELRCDPISGHTALYWYRQSLGQGLEFLIYFQGNSAPDKSGLPSDRFSAERTGGSVSTLTIQRTQQEDSAVYLCASSFVAGTSGSEQFFGPGTRLTVL.

The chain recombines TRBV7-9 with TRBJ2-5; D gene unclear. Trimming stripped 5 bases from V and 5 bases from J, with 18 bases between. CDR1 is SEHNR, CDR2 FQNEAQ, per germline (reference sequence). CDR3 length: 15 residues. The CDR3 sequence is CASSPRVGFWETQYF. CDR3 DNA: TGTGCCAGCAGCCCTCGGGTTGGGTTCTGGGAGACCCAGTACTTC. The entire variable domain, with the rest obtained from reference TRBV7-9 and TRBJ2-5, is as follows: DTGVSQNPRHKITKRGQNVTFRCDPISEHNRLYWYRQTLGQGPEFLTYFQNEAQLEKSRLLSDRFSAERPKGSFSTLEIQRTEQGDSAMYLCASSPRVGFWETQYFGPGTRLLVL.